This section outlines one TCR beta chain sequence together with its context. This sample stems from a study of lymphopenia after photon versus proton radiotherapy. Trimming cost V 0 bases and J 8 bases, with 9 bases left between them. This CDR3 spans 13 amino acids. The V gene's germline CDR1 is SGDLS and CDR2 YYNGEE. Some clones are missing from TCRdb's copy, which holds only in-frame ones; the method was immunoSEQ multiplex PCR. The sample lists around 25,000 clones; 84% were seen once. This clonotype was obtained from a middle-aged man with gastric cancer. The specimen was peripheral blood, collected from a patient treated with photon-based radiotherapy. The V and J genes are TRBV9 and TRBJ2-4; D is possibly TRBD1 (5 bases). The CDR3: CASSVESRDIQYF. The CDR3 bases are TGTGCCAGCAGCGTAGAAAGCAGGGACATTCAGTACTTC.